This T cell receptor beta chain is drawn from a study of T-cell memory formation after mild COVID-19. Background on the study: For the most part, TCR clusters were specific to one donor.

From the 5' RACE reads, TCRdb called clonotypes with MiXCR, one entry per CDR3 protein. The table lists 380,000 or so distinct CDR3 sequences, 12% to 15% of them singletons. CDR1 and CDR2 from the germline V gene are SQVTM and ANQGSEA. CDR3 length: 13 amino acids. V lost 8 bases, J lost 2 bases, and 14 bases lay in between. Sequences were obtained from PBMCs or a T cell subset sorted from them (not recorded which). The TCR sequence derives from a man between 18 and 29 years old who had mild COVID-19 (a few samples of this study predate the infection). Cell type and time point are not known. The chain uses TRBV29-1 and TRBJ2-3, with a possible D match to TRBD2 (6 bases). CDR3 sequence: CSLGDSPTDTQYF. CDR3 sequence (DNA): TGCAGCCTGGGGGACTCCCCCACAGATACGCAGTATTTT.